This TCR beta chain came from a study of response to subunit inactivated influenza vaccine. Findings and limits, study-wide: Each seasonal influenza vaccination, the authors suggested, recruits few new T cells.

TCRdb ran MiXCR on the RT-PCR reads and lists one entry per CDR3 protein. The sample includes 650,000 to 850,000 distinct CDR3 sequences, roughly 14% of them seen just once. Concerning this clonotype itself: Its antigen remains unidentified.

The TCR sequence derives from a man in his forties or fifties who received an inactivated influenza vaccine. The sequencing used PBMCs from blood, collected 14 to 15 days before vaccination.

The CDR3 coding sequence is TGTGCCACCAGTGAAGGGACAGCTAGCAATCAGCCCCAGCATTTT. Translating it yields CATSEGTASNQPQHF. This sequence joins TRBV24-1 and TRBJ1-5; 7 nucleotides line up with TRBD1. J gave up 0 bases and V 4 bases, and 2 bases lay outside the gene matches. Germline assignment: CDR1 KGHDR and CDR2 SFDVKD. The CDR3 covers 15 residues.